This entry lists 3 T cell receptor beta chains sequenced from one sample in a study of T cell repertoires in cytomegalovirus infection. Which antigens these TCRs recognize remains unknown. One entry per CDR3 protein results from TCRdb running MiXCR on the reads. The sample lists about 890,000 distinct CDR3 sequences, about a third seen once, with roughly an eighth in the top ten. The material was cultured CD8+ T cells from PBMCs, obtained from culture after CMV antigen stimulation. The receptor set was obtained from a human donor in good health (CMV status not recorded). Some clones in this sample may be carry-over from other donors' samples.

For this clonotype: A clone one base away is much larger, so this may be a read error. The genes are TRBV6-8 and TRBJ2-5; 10 nucleotides line up with TRBD1. This CDR3 has 14 residues. Looked up from germline, CDR1 is MNHGY and CDR2 is SAAAGT. The V gene end was trimmed by 2 bases and the J gene end by 4 bases; junction bases not matched to a gene: 1. The CDR3 region is CASSYGTGAETQYF. The CDR3 region has the DNA TGTGCCAGCAGTTACGGGACAGGGGCAGAGACCCAGTACTTC.

This clonotype was seen a single time. The genes are TRBV27 and TRBJ1-1, with D unclear. CDR1 and CDR2 (germline): MNHEY, SMNVEV (reference sequence). Trimming shortened V by 6 bases and J by 1 base, and 9 bases separated the two germline ends. The CDR3 totals 13 residues. The DNA of the CDR3 is TGTGCCAGCAGGTTCGGGCCGAACACTGAAGCTTTCTTT. Amino acids: CASRFGPNTEAFF.

Only a few counts were recorded for this clonotype. The V call is TRBV6-1, the J call TRBJ2-5, with 7 nucleotides matching TRBD1. With V trimmed by 5 bases and J by 5 bases, 14 bases remained unmatched. Germline CDR1 reads MNHNS; CDR2 reads SASEGT. CDR3 length equals 16 residues. CDR3 amino acids: CASSNNRGPLLETQYF. The CDR3 nucleotides are TGTGCCAGCAGTAACAACAGGGGCCCGTTATTGGAGACCCAGTACTTC.